This T cell receptor (beta chain) was captured in a study of cytomegalovirus exposure and HLA in healthy donors. PCR was performed using 60 Vbeta and 13 Jbeta primers. The table came from immunoSEQ multiplex PCR; TCRdb's copy has only in-frame clones and leaves some out. The table records around 140,000 clones, approximately 72% of them present only once. Turning to this clone: Its target is unknown. Different DNA sequences within this sample yield the same CDR3.

Study-level findings and limits: TCR beta chains associated with HLA were, in a later analysis, more clonally expanded than equally common others.

Sequenced input: PBMCs. This receptor was taken from a woman aged 55-70 years in good health and CMV-seronegative.

CDR3 nucleotides: TGTGCCAGCAGCTCCGGGACAGGATATAATTCACCCCTCCACTTT. Its translation is CASSSGTGYNSPLHF. The J gene is TRBJ1-6, the V gene TRBV7-2; TRBD1 agrees at 8 bases. Losses at the gene ends were 4 bases for V and 4 bases for J; bases not matched to a gene: 3. The CDR3 is made up of 15 amino acids. Germline values: CDR1 SGHTA, CDR2 FQGNSA.